Each of the 5 T cell receptor beta chains below was sequenced from the same sample in a study of blood T cell repertoires in COVID-19. Assay used: immunoSEQ multiplex PCR; TCRdb lists only in-frame clones, some missing. The sample holds roughly 56,000 clones, more than 90% seen once. What was sequenced was peripheral blood. All receptors derive from a middle-aged man with active COVID-19.

V is TRBV29-1 and J is TRBJ2-3; D may be TRBD1 (6 bases). Trimming cost V 6 bases and J 3 bases, with 13 bases left between them. From germline, CDR1 is SQVTM and CDR2 ANQGSEA. The CDR3 covers 13 residues. The CDR3 sequence is CSVGTRITDTQYF. The CDR3 bases are TGCAGCGTAGGGACAAGGATTACAGATACGCAGTATTTT.

V and J are TRBV7-2 and TRBJ2-1, with 13 nucleotides matching TRBD2. The V gene's germline CDR1 is SGHTA and CDR2 FQGNSA. The trim removed 6 bases at V and 4 bases at J, leaving 3 bases unmatched. The CDR3 is 15 residues long. The CDR3 loop reads CASRGTSGAYNEQFF. In nucleotides, the CDR3 is TGTGCCAGCAGGGGGACTAGCGGGGCGTACAATGAGCAGTTCTTC.

The V and J genes are TRBV6-2 or TRBV6-3 and TRBJ1-4; D is uncertain. Germline V lookup: CDR1 MNHEY, CDR2 SVGEGT. The CDR3 sequence is 15 residues long. Trimming removed 5 bases from V and 10 bases from J, with 20 bases in between. CDR3 region: CASSSHWRTVRKLFF. In DNA form, the CDR3 reads TGTGCCAGCAGTAGCCATTGGAGGACGGTGAGAAAACTGTTTTTT.

The chain has TRBV30 and TRBJ2-2, with a possible D match to TRBD2 (6 bases). CDR3 length: 17 residues. Trimming stripped 4 bases from V and 1 base from J, with 19 bases between. Germline CDR1 reads GTSNPN; CDR2 reads SVGIG (reference sequence). The CDR3 DNA sequence: TGTGCCTGGACCGGGGGTATTGATCACTTGAACACCGGGGAGCTGTTTTTT. This encodes CAWTGGIDHLNTGELFF.

The chain links TRBV7-2 to TRBJ1-6, with D possibly TRBD1 on 5 matching bases. Germline V gene sequence: CDR1 SGHTA, CDR2 FQGNSA. Trimming took off 2 bases at V and 9 bases at J, with 14 bases between the two ends. The CDR3 contains 15 residues. The CDR3 protein is CASSLTGQGLSPLHF. Here the CDR3 DNA reads TGTGCCAGCAGCTTAACTGGCCAGGGACTTTCACCCCTCCACTTT.